The present entry profiles one T cell receptor (beta chain) with its context. Its antigen remains unknown. This entry is derived from a study of shared clonotypes between healthy human individuals. Measured with immunoSEQ multiplex PCR; TCRdb has only the in-frame clones, and not every one. The table records roughly 2.2 million clones, approximately 95% of them present only once. Notes on the study in general: Against clonotypes common to all four donors, non-shared ones had lower generation probabilities.

This sequence was found in a young man in good health. Some clones in this sample may be carry-over from other donors' samples. The sequencing input was naive CD4+ T cells from PBMCs. This sample's subset: CD45RA+ positively selected.

CDR3 coding DNA: TGCAGCGTTGGGGCAGGGGAAACCTACGAGCAGTACTTC. Protein product: CSVGAGETYEQYF. The chain links TRBV29-1 to TRBJ2-7; D might be TRBD1 (6 bases). This CDR3 comprises 13 residues. The V gene's germline CDR1 is SQVTM and CDR2 ANQGSEA. With 4 bases removed from V and 2 bases from J, the gap between germline ends came to 12 bases.